This T cell receptor beta chain was profiled in a study of blood T cell repertoires in COVID-19. This CDR3 region has 13 residues. Looked up from germline, CDR1 is ENHRY and CDR2 is SYGVKD. The junction had 3 bases not matched to a gene; V was cut back by 8 bases and J by 3 bases. Here immunoSEQ multiplex PCR was the method, and the copy in TCRdb shows in-frame clones only, minus some. The sample comprises about 180,000 clones, approximately 85% of which are singletons, and 3.3% rests with the top ten. The chain combines TRBV10-3 with TRBJ2-7, with 11 bases lining up with TRBD1. Sequenced: peripheral blood. The receptor's source is a man in his 60s with acute or convalescent COVID-19. In DNA form, the CDR3 reads TGTGCCATCGCCGGGACAGGGGGCTACGAGCAGTACTTC. This encodes CAIAGTGGYEQYF.